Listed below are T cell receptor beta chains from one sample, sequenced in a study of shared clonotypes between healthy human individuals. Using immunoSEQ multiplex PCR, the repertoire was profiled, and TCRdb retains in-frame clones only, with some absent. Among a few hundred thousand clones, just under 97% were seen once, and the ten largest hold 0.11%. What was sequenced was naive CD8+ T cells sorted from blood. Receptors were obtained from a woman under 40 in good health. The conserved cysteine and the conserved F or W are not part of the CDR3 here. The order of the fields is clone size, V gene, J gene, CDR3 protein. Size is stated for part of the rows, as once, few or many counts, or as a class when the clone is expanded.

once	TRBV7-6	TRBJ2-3	ASSLVGGRDWNTQY
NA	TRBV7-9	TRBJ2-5	ASSLPWGGREETQY
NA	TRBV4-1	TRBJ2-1	ASSHRLAGEPYNEQF
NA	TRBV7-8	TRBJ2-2	ASSWDSNTGELF
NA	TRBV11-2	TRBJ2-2	ASSLVTEGELF
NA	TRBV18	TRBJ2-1	ASSPRNVLFDDNEQF
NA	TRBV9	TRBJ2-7	ASSLTAGSYEQY
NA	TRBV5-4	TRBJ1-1	ASNLRGSPEAF
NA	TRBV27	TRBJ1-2	ASSPRTGGVYGYT
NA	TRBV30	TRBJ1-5	AWSATRGDQPQH
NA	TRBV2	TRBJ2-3	ASSEAGLAKDTQY
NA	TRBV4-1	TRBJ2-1	ASSQGRTGRNEQF
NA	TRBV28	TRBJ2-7	ASSLTYEQY
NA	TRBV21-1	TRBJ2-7	ASSKVRQGDEQY
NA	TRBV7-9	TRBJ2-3	ASSPSSDSTDTQY
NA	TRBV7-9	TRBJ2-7	ASSGGGTSGYYEQY